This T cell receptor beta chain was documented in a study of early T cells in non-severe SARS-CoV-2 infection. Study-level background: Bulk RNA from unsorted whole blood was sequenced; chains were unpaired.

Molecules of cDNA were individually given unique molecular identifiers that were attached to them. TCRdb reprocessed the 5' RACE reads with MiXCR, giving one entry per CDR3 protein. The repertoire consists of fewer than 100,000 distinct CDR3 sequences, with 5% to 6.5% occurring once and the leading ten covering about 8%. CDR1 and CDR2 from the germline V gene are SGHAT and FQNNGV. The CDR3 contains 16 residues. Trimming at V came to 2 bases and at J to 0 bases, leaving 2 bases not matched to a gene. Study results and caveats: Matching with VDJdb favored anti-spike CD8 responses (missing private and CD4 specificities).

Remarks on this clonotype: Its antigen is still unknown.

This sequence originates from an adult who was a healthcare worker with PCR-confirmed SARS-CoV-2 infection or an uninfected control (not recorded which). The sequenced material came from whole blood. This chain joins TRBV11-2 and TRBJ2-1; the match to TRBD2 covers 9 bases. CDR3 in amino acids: CASSLKRGASYNEQFF. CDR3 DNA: TGTGCCAGCAGCTTAAAGCGGGGGGCCTCCTACAATGAGCAGTTCTTC.